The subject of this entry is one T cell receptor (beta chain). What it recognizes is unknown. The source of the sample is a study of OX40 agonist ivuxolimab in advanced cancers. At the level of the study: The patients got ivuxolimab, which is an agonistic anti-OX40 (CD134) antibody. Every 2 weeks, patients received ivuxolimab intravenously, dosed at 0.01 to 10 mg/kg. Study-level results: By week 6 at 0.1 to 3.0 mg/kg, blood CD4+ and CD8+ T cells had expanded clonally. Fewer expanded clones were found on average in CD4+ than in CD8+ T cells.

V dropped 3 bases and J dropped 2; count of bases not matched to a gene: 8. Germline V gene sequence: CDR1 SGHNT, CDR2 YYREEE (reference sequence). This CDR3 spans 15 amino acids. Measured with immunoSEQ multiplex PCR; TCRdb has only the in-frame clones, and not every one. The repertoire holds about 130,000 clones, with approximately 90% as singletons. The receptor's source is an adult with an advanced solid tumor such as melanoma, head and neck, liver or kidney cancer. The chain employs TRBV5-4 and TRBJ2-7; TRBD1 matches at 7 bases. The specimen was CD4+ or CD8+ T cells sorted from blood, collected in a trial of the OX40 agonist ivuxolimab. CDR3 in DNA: TGTGCCAGCAGCTCAGAGGACAGGCAAGCCTACGAGCAGTACTTC. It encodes CASSSEDRQAYEQYF. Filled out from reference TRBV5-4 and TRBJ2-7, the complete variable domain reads ETGVTQSPTHLIKTRGQQVTLRCSSQSGHNTVSWYQQALGQGPQFIFQYYREEENGRGNFPPRFSGLQFPNYSSELNVNALELDDSALYLCASSSEDRQAYEQYFGPGTRLTVT.